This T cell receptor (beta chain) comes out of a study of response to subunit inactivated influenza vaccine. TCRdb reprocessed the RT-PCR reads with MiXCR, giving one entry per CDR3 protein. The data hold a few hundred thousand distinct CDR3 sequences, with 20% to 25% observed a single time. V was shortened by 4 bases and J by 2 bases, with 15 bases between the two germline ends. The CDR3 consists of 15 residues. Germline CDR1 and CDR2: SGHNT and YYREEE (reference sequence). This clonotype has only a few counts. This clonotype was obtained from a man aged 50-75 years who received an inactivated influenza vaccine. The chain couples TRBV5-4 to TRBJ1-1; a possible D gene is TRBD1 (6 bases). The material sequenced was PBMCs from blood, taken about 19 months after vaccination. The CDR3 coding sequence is TGTGCCAGCAGCCTTCGACAGGCTCCCAACACTGAAGCTTTCTTT. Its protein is CASSLRQAPNTEAFF.